The 15 T cell receptor beta chains reported below all come from one sample, sequenced in a study of regulatory T cells in long-lasting Graves disease. Construction of the TCR beta libraries employed iRepertoire HTBI primers in conjunction with Arm-PCR of CDR3 regions. In TCRdb, the multiplex PCR reads were re-called with MiXCR into one record per CDR3 protein. Of about 470,000 distinct CDR3 sequences in the sample, about a fifth were seen once. Sample time point: persistent/refractory GD, antithyroid drugs over 5 years with positive TRAb. The TCR library used RNA extracted from PBMCs. The sample consisted of peripheral blood mononuclear cells (PBMCs), taken when the disease was refractory, from a patient treated with antithyroid drugs. These receptors originate from a female donor with Graves disease.

For this clonotype: Possible read error: a much larger clone is one base away. J is TRBJ1-1 and V is TRBV6-2 or TRBV6-3; D unclear. Germline V gene sequence: CDR1 MNHEY, CDR2 SVGEGT. The CDR3 contains 14 residues. With 5 bases removed from V and 0 bases from J, the gap between germline ends came to 10 bases. CDR3 loop: CASSEHDMNTEAFF. The CDR3 bases are TGTGCCAGCAGTGAACACGATATGAACACTGAAGCTTTCTTT.

This clonotype showed up just a few times. This chain links TRBV19 with TRBJ1-1, with D unclear. Deletions cut 0 bases from V and 2 bases from J, with 7 bases between. The CDR3 is 14 residues long. From germline, CDR1 is LNHDA and CDR2 SQIVND (reference sequence). CDR3 in amino acids: CASSIDQVNTEAFF. CDR3 coding DNA: TGTGCCAGTAGTATAGATCAAGTTAACACTGAAGCTTTCTTT.

This chain connects TRBV7-2 to TRBJ1-4, with unresolved D. V was clipped by 1 base and J by 5 bases, with 11 bases between them. Germline V gene lookup returns CDR1 SGHTA and CDR2 FQGNSA. The CDR3 is 15 residues long. The CDR3 is CASSLVGALNEKLFF. CDR3 DNA sequence: TGTGCCAGCAGCTTAGTTGGAGCCCTGAATGAAAAACTGTTTTTT. The whole variable domain, filled in from reference TRBV7-2 and TRBJ1-4, reads GAGVSQSPSNKVTEKGKDVELRCDPISGHTALYWYRQSLGQGLEFLIYFQGNSAPDKSGLPSDRFSAERTGGSVSTLTIQRTQQEDSAVYLCASSLVGALNEKLFFGSGTQLSVL.

The V gene is TRBV6-1, the J gene TRBJ2-3, with D uncertain. CDR3 size: 13 residues. Per germline, CDR1 MNHNS and CDR2 SASEGT. Between the trimmed V and J ends, which lost 5 bases and 2 bases, there was a span of 8 bases. CDR3 nucleotides: TGTGCCAGCAGTCACCAGAACACAGATACGCAGTATTTT. Translation: CASSHQNTDTQYF.

The chain recombines TRBV18 with TRBJ1-4, with D possibly matching TRBD1 (5 bases). CDR3 size: 15 residues. The V gene lost 4 bases and the J gene lost 3 bases, with 12 bases spanning the gap. CDR1 and CDR2 from the germline V gene are KGHSH and LQKENI. The CDR3 sequence: CASSRTGLANEKLFF. DNA of the CDR3: TGTGCCAGCTCACGAACGGGGCTGGCTAATGAAAAACTGTTTTTT.

This clonotype was seen many times. The V and J genes are TRBV29-1 and TRBJ2-5, with a possible D match to TRBD2 (7 bases). This CDR3 spans 15 amino acids. V dropped 0 bases and J dropped 4 bases, with 15 bases sitting between them. Germline V gene lookup returns CDR1 SQVTM and CDR2 ANQGSEA. CDR3 sequence reads: CSVEDGGLAVETQYF. The CDR3 region has the DNA TGCAGCGTTGAAGATGGGGGGCTAGCGGTAGAGACCCAGTACTTC.

V gene TRBV19 combines with J gene TRBJ1-2; D unclear. Trimming cost V 5 bases and J 6 bases, with 10 bases left between them. CDR1 LNHDA and CDR2 SQIVND come from the germline V gene (reference sequence). CDR3 size: 12 residues. The CDR3 protein is CASSSFAHGYTF. CDR3 sequence (DNA): TGTGCCAGTAGTTCGTTCGCGCATGGCTACACCTTC.

This clonotype was recorded a few times. One end of the junction does not line up with germline, which may come from a read error. The chain recombines TRBV11-2 with TRBJ2-2; D gene ambiguous. This CDR3 has 16 residues. CDR1 is SGHAT and CDR2 is FQNNGV in the germline V gene. Here the CDR3 reads CVSRKPGRIVTGELFF. CDR3 coding DNA: TGTGTCAGCAGGAAACCGGGCCGCATCGTCACCGGGGAGCTGTTTTTT.

The table lists this clonotype with many counts. V and J are TRBV20-1 and TRBJ2-7; D unresolved. CDR1 is DFQATT, CDR2 SNEGSKA, per germline (reference sequence). With 4 bases removed from V and 7 bases from J, the gap between germline ends came to 8 bases. The CDR3 is 10 residues long. CDR3 sequence: CSAKFGEQYF. In DNA, the CDR3 is TGCAGTGCTAAATTTGGGGAGCAGTACTTC.

CDR3 residues: CASSTPGQGFSDTQYF. CDR3 in DNA: TGTGCCAGCAGTACGCCGGGACAAGGGTTTTCAGATACGCAGTATTTT. J is TRBJ2-3 and V is TRBV28; possibly TRBD1 for D (6 bases). The V gene lost 5 bases and the J gene lost 4 bases, with 19 bases spanning the gap. This CDR3 contains 16 residues. Per the germline V gene, CDR1 is MDHEN and CDR2 is SYDVKM.

This clonotype came up a few times. The chain combines TRBV6-2 or TRBV6-3 with TRBJ2-7; D is perhaps TRBD1 or TRBD2 (6 bases each). The CDR3 is 15 residues long. CDR1 and CDR2 from the germline V gene are MNHEY and SVGEGT. Trimming removed 0 bases at V and 3 bases at J, with 12 bases between. CDR3 sequence reads: CASSYSGGAGYEQYF. The CDR3 coding sequence is TGTGCCAGCAGTTACTCGGGGGGCGCGGGCTACGAGCAGTACTTC.

There are a few counts of this clonotype. V gene TRBV5-1 combines with J gene TRBJ2-7; D unresolved. V was cut by 5 bases and J by 7 bases, with 28 bases left in between. The CDR3 is 17 amino acids. CDR1 and CDR2 from the germline V gene are SGHRS and YFSETQ. This CDR3 is CASRSTLTGNTLREQYF. The CDR3 DNA follows: TGCGCCAGCAGATCCACCCTAACGGGTAATACCCTAAGGGAGCAGTACTTC.

This clonotype has at least ten counts. The V call is TRBV28, the J call TRBJ2-7; unclear D gene. The CDR3 runs to 14 residues. Trimming took off 4 bases at V and 2 bases at J, with 12 bases between the two ends. CDR1 is MDHEN and CDR2 is SYDVKM in the germline V gene. CDR3: CASSSTALAYEQYF. For the CDR3, the DNA is TGTGCCAGCAGTTCAACGGCACTCGCCTACGAGCAGTACTTC.

This clonotype was recorded many times. V is TRBV29-1 and J is TRBJ1-2; possible D gene TRBD1, 5 bases. The CDR3 sequence is 13 residues long. Germline CDR1 is SQVTM and CDR2 is ANQGSEA. V lost 4 bases, J lost 2 bases, and 11 bases lay in between. CDR3: CSVGAQGNYGYTF. The DNA of the CDR3 is TGCAGCGTTGGAGCTCAGGGAAACTATGGCTACACCTTC.

In regard to this clonotype: A read error is the likely source, as a far larger clone sits one nucleotide away. The V gene is TRBV6-2 or TRBV6-3, the J gene TRBJ1-5; 9 nucleotides line up with TRBD1. The CDR3 is 14 amino acids. Per the germline V gene, CDR1 is MNHEY and CDR2 is SVGEGT. The CDR3 sequence: CASRDRGSNQPRHF. The DNA of the CDR3 is TGTGCCAGCAGGGACAGGGGAAGCAATCAGCCCCGGCATTTT.